This entry features one TCR beta chain sequence. The repertoire was sequenced with immunoSEQ multiplex PCR; TCRdb's copy has only in-frame clones and lacks some. The sample has 250,000 or so clones, more than 85% seen once; the top ten hold 5.2%. A Seattle source enrolled patients during active infection and followed them longitudinally. The V gene's germline CDR1 is SGHTA and CDR2 FQGNSA. The V and J ends lost 3 bases and 13 bases respectively, with 15 bases between them. This CDR3 comprises 12 residues. The data were obtained in a study of blood T cell repertoires in COVID-19. This TCR was sampled from a woman aged 60 to 75 with COVID-19, enrolled during active disease. The V call is TRBV7-2, the J call TRBJ1-2; no firm D call. Sequencing input: peripheral blood. CDR3 protein: CASSLSLSAITF. The CDR3 nucleotides are TGTGCCAGCAGCTTGAGTTTAAGTGCTATCACCTTC.